The sequence of this T cell receptor (beta chain) was determined in a study of cytomegalovirus exposure and HLA in healthy donors. Researchers ran the PCR with 60 Vbeta and 13 Jbeta primers. Profiled with immunoSEQ multiplex PCR; TCRdb holds only in-frame clones, not every one. The repertoire holds over 150,000 clones, with around 75% as singletons. The study's findings and limits: It was taken for granted in presence/absence analyses that sequencing depth across donors was roughly uniform.

CDR3 length: 13 residues. Trimming shortened V by 5 bases and J by 2 bases, and 7 bases separated the two germline ends. The V gene's germline CDR1 is MNHNY and CDR2 SVGAGI (reference sequence). Details on this clone: Antigen specificity is unknown.

The sequencing sample was made of PBMCs. The chain joins TRBV6-6 to TRBJ1-3; TRBD1 is a possible D gene (5 bases). This receptor was taken from a human donor in good health. In nucleotides, the CDR3 is TGTGCCAGCAGTCGACAGCCTGGAAACACCATATATTTT. This gives the protein CASSRQPGNTIYF.